One and the same sample provided the 27 T cell receptor beta chains below, sequenced in a study of blood T cell repertoires in COVID-19. Profiled with immunoSEQ multiplex PCR; TCRdb holds only in-frame clones, not every one. Among roughly 260,000 clones listed, around 90% were seen once. Material for sequencing was PBMCs or T cells enriched from blood (not recorded which). The source is a young woman with acute COVID-19.

The CDR3 DNA is TGCGCCAGCAGCCAAGAAACAGGGGGAAATGAAAAACTGTTTTTT. Amino acids: CASSQETGGNEKLFF. The V gene is TRBV4-3, the J gene TRBJ1-4, with TRBD1 identical over 8 bases. CDR1 and CDR2 from the germline V gene are LGHNA and YSLEER. V gave up 0 bases and J gave up 5 bases; unmatched junction bases: 2. The length of the CDR3 is 15 residues.

For the CDR3, the DNA is TGTGCCAGCAGCCTCGTGACTAGCGGGGTCGTTGAGCAGTTCTTC. Protein product: CASSLVTSGVVEQFF. The rearrangement links TRBV5-6 to TRBJ2-1, with 11 bases aligning to TRBD2. CDR3 length: 15 residues. The germline V gene encodes CDR1 SGHDT and CDR2 YYEEEE. With 4 bases clipped from V and 9 bases from J, the junction kept 9 bases outside the gene matches.

The chain joins TRBV30 to TRBJ1-3, with D possibly TRBD1 on 5 matching bases. The CDR3 extends over 12 amino acids. CDR1 GTSNPN and CDR2 SVGIG come from the germline V gene (reference sequence). Trimming pared 4 bases from V and 8 bases from J, leaving 12 bases between. The CDR3 region has the DNA TGTGCCTGGATGGGGGGGTTTGACACCATATATTTT. Its protein product is CAWMGGFDTIYF.

This chain joins TRBV7-2 and TRBJ1-4; D ambiguous. Germline V lookup: CDR1 SGHTA, CDR2 FQGNSA. The CDR3 is 16 amino acids. Between the trimmed V and J ends, which lost 3 bases and 5 bases, there was a span of 16 bases. CDR3 sequence (DNA): TGTGCCAGCAGCTTGGTGTGGGGAGTACAAAATGAAAAACTGTTTTTT. Encoded protein: CASSLVWGVQNEKLFF.

In DNA, the CDR3 is TGCGCCAGTCACACAGAGTGGAACACTGAAGCTTTCTTT. As protein: CASHTEWNTEAFF. The chain links TRBV5-1 to TRBJ1-1, with no clear D. The CDR3 extends over 13 amino acids. V was clipped by 8 bases and J by 1 base, with 12 bases between them. The germline V gene has CDR1 SGHRS and CDR2 YFSETQ.

The V call is TRBV7-2, the J call TRBJ1-3, with D perhaps matching TRBD1 (6 bases). Germline-derived CDR1 and CDR2 are SGHTA and FQGNSA. CDR3 length: 16 residues. Trimming pared 1 base from V and 4 bases from J, leaving 14 bases between. CDR3 loop: CASSLVPRGGGNTIYF. For the CDR3, the DNA is TGTGCCAGCAGCTTAGTCCCCCGTGGGGGCGGAAACACCATATATTTT.

V is TRBV11-2 and J is TRBJ1-3, with 7 bases aligning to TRBD1. The junction had 4 bases not matched to a gene; V was cut back by 5 bases and J by 6 bases. The CDR3 spans 13 residues. In germline, CDR1 is SGHAT, CDR2 FQNNGV. This CDR3 is CASSTQGKNTIYF. Written as DNA, the CDR3 is TGTGCCAGCAGCACACAGGGGAAAAACACCATATATTTT.

The V call is TRBV19, the J call TRBJ1-4, with D maybe TRBD1 (5 bases). CDR1 is LNHDA, CDR2 SQIVND, per germline (reference sequence). The ends were cut back, 4 bases at V and 5 bases at J, with 14 bases in the middle. The CDR3 consists of 15 residues. CDR3 sequence reads: CASSSQSGPNEKLFF. CDR3 nucleotides: TGTGCCAGTAGTAGCCAATCAGGGCCAAATGAAAAACTGTTTTTT.

V and J are TRBV11-2 and TRBJ1-5, with TRBD1 as a possible D gene (6 bases). Germline lookup yields CDR1 SGHAT and CDR2 FQNNGV. The CDR3 sequence is 18 residues long. The V end was cut by 5 bases, the J end by 3 bases, with 23 bases between. CDR3 residues: CASSVGRGQGIDNQPQHF. DNA for the CDR3: TGTGCCAGCAGCGTAGGACGGGGCCAGGGGATTGACAATCAGCCCCAGCATTTT.

V gene TRBV7-9 combines with J gene TRBJ1-3, with D possibly TRBD1 on 5 matching bases. CDR3 size: 15 residues. Germline V lookup: CDR1 SEHNR, CDR2 FQNEAQ (reference sequence). V gave up 5 bases and J gave up 0 bases, with 11 bases separating them. This CDR3 reads CASSVTGISGNTIYF. The CDR3 nucleotides read TGTGCCAGCAGCGTTACAGGTATCTCTGGAAACACCATATATTTT.

As DNA, the CDR3 is TGCGCCAGCAGCCTCGGACAGCCTATGGCATCGACTTTCTTT. Protein: CASSLGQPMASTFF. V gene TRBV5-1 combines with J gene TRBJ1-1, with a possible D match to TRBD1 (6 bases). Germline loops: CDR1 SGHRS, CDR2 YFSETQ. This CDR3 has 14 amino acids. V lost 4 bases to trimming and J lost 12 bases, with 22 bases between them.

The rearrangement links TRBV29-1 to TRBJ1-2, with D hard to call. The CDR3 is 14 residues long. The germline V gene has CDR1 SQVTM and CDR2 ANQGSEA. Trimming pared 3 bases from V and 4 bases from J, leaving 15 bases between. The CDR3 DNA sequence: TGCAGCGTTGACGGAGGGAATCTCCTCTATGGCTACACCTTC. It codes for CSVDGGNLLYGYTF.

This sequence joins TRBV2 and TRBJ2-1; maybe TRBD1 (6 bases). V lost 5 bases and J lost 9, with 8 bases in between. Germline V lookup: CDR1 SNHLY, CDR2 FYNNEI. This CDR3 has 11 residues. The CDR3 DNA reads TGTGCCAGCAGTAAGACAGGTGAGCAGTTCTTC. Translating it yields CASSKTGEQFF.

This clone was seen more than once but under ten times. The chain has TRBV29-1 and TRBJ2-7; 9 positions agree with TRBD1. Trimming at V came to 4 bases and at J to 3 bases, leaving 1 base not matched to a gene. The CDR3 has 12 amino acids. Looked up from germline, CDR1 is SQVTM and CDR2 is ANQGSEA. CDR3 nucleotide sequence: TGCAGCGTTGGGGGACAGGGCTACGAGCAGTACTTC. It specifies CSVGGQGYEQYF.

The chain couples TRBV5-1 to TRBJ2-1; a possible D gene is TRBD1 (5 bases). V lost 0 bases to trimming and J lost 7 bases, with 14 bases between them. The CDR3 consists of 15 residues. Germline CDR1 reads SGHRS; CDR2 reads YFSETQ. CDR3 DNA: TGCGCCAGCAGCTTGGCCAGGGATCCTTCTAATGAGCAGTTCTTC. Translating it yields CASSLARDPSNEQFF. Supplemented by reference TRBV5-1 and TRBJ2-1, the full variable domain reads KAGVTQTPRYLIKTRGQQVTLSCSPISGHRSVSWYQQTPGQGLQFLFEYFSETQRNKGNFPGRFSGRQFSNSRSEMNVSTLELGDSALYLCASSLARDPSNEQFFGPGTRLTVL.

This chain connects TRBV19 to TRBJ1-6, with a possible D match to TRBD1 (6 bases). The V gene lost 0 bases and the J gene lost 10 bases, with 10 bases spanning the gap. The CDR3 is 14 residues long. Germline V gene lookup returns CDR1 LNHDA and CDR2 SQIVND (reference sequence). The CDR3 DNA reads as TGTGCCAGTAGTATAGACGGGACAATGTCACCCCTCCACTTT. Its protein is CASSIDGTMSPLHF. Drawing the rest from reference TRBV19 and TRBJ1-6, the complete variable domain is DGGITQSPKYLFRKEGQNVTLSCEQNLNHDAMYWYRQDPGQGLRLIYYSQIVNDFQKGDIAEGYSVSREKKESFPLTVTSAQKNPTAFYLCASSIDGTMSPLHFGNGTRLTVT.

The chain links TRBV12-3 or TRBV12-4 to TRBJ2-5, with D possibly matching TRBD1 (6 bases). The CDR3 spans 12 residues. Trimming removed 6 bases from V and 5 bases from J, with 10 bases in between. The CDR3, as DNA: TGTGCCAGCAGGGACAGTCGGGAGACCCAGTACTTC. Residues: CASRDSRETQYF.

The chain couples TRBV19 to TRBJ1-4; 8 nucleotides line up with TRBD1. CDR1 and CDR2 (germline): LNHDA, SQIVND (reference sequence). The CDR3 loop spans 14 amino acids. V gave up 7 bases and J gave up 4 bases; unmatched junction bases: 5. For the CDR3, the DNA is TGTGCCAGTACCTCGGACAGGGATAATGAAAAACTGTTTTTT. Its translation: CASTSDRDNEKLFF.

CDR3 nucleotides: TGCGCCAGCAGCCAAGGGACACCGGACAAAAATAGCAATCAGCCCCAGCATTTT. Its translation: CASSQGTPDKNSNQPQHF. The chain employs TRBV4-1 and TRBJ1-5, with a possible D match to TRBD1 (5 bases). Germline values: CDR1 MGHRA, CDR2 YSYEKL. The CDR3 has 18 amino acids. The V and J ends lost 1 base and 0 bases respectively, with 16 bases between them.

The chain has TRBV19 and TRBJ2-1, with TRBD2 identical over 10 bases. CDR1 is LNHDA, CDR2 SQIVND, per germline (reference sequence). V dropped 7 bases and J dropped 6; count of bases not matched to a gene: 6. The CDR3 runs 14 residues. CDR3 residues: CASMGLAGVNEQFF. CDR3 DNA: TGTGCCAGTATGGGGCTAGCGGGGGTCAATGAGCAGTTCTTC.

The chain is built from TRBV7-8 and TRBJ2-3; possible D gene TRBD1, 5 bases. Trimming pared 4 bases from V and 0 bases from J, leaving 20 bases between. The CDR3 contains 18 residues. CDR1 is SGHVS, CDR2 FQNEAQ, per germline. The DNA of the CDR3 is TGTGCCAGCAGCTCTGGGGTGGGGCGCAGCGCTAGCACAGATACGCAGTATTTT. This sequence encodes CASSSGVGRSASTDTQYF. Based on the CDR3 plus reference TRBV7-8 and TRBJ2-3, the full variable domain is GAGVSQSPRYKVAKRGQDVALRCDPISGHVSLFWYQQALGQGPEFLTYFQNEAQLDKSGLPSDRFFAERPEGSVSTLKIQRTQQEDSAVYLCASSSGVGRSASTDTQYFGPGTRLTVL.

The chain employs TRBV6-5 and TRBJ2-5; tentatively, D is TRBD2 (5 bases). This CDR3 is 16 amino acids long. Germline loops: CDR1 MNHEY, CDR2 SVGAGI. Trimming stripped 0 bases from V and 4 bases from J, with 15 bases between. DNA for the CDR3: TGTGCCAGCAGTTACTCCGGGATTGGAATTAGAGAGACCCAGTACTTC. It codes for CASSYSGIGIRETQYF.

This chain's CDR3 is CASSQDEQGVLAKNIQYF. CDR3 DNA sequence: TGCGCCAGCAGCCAAGACGAACAGGGGGTGCTAGCCAAAAACATTCAGTACTTC. The genes are TRBV4-1 and TRBJ2-4, with TRBD1 matching 8 bases. This CDR3 contains 18 residues. The J segment lost 0 bases and the V segment lost 0 bases, leaving 7 bases of the junction unmatched. Germline CDR1 is MGHRA and CDR2 is YSYEKL.

The CDR3 nucleotides are TGCAGCGTAGTAGGAGGCACCCTTGAAGCTTTCTTT. As protein: CSVVGGTLEAFF. The V gene is TRBV29-1, the J gene TRBJ1-1; D not resolved. V dropped 6 bases and J dropped 7 bases, with 15 bases sitting between them. The V gene's germline CDR1 is SQVTM and CDR2 ANQGSEA. The CDR3 is made up of 12 amino acids.

This clone was recorded many times. Other DNA sequences of this sample code for an identical CDR3. The chain carries TRBV20-1 and TRBJ1-2; perhaps TRBD1 as D (6 bases). V was cut by 3 bases and J by 3 bases, with 8 bases left in between. CDR3 size: 12 residues. Germline CDR1 reads DFQATT; CDR2 reads SNEGSKA (reference sequence). In DNA, the CDR3 is TGCAGTGCTAGTTCAGGGGACTATGGCTACACCTTC. Translation: CSASSGDYGYTF.

The chain has TRBV19 and TRBJ2-3, with 8 bases identical to TRBD2. V was pared by 10 bases and J by 3 bases, with 12 bases of the junction left unmatched. CDR3 length: 15 residues. CDR1 LNHDA and CDR2 SQIVND come from the germline V gene (reference sequence). CDR3 DNA sequence: TGTGCCACCAGAAGGACTAGCAGGGTTACAGATACGCAGTATTTT. This translates into CATRRTSRVTDTQYF.

DNA of the CDR3: TGCGCCAGCAGCAGGGACAGTTATAATTCACCCCTCCACTTT. Its translation: CASSRDSYNSPLHF. The V and J genes are TRBV4-3 and TRBJ1-6; 7 bases align to TRBD1. This CDR3 is built from 14 residues. CDR1 and CDR2 (germline): LGHNA, YSLEER. V trimming: 5 bases; J trimming: 4 bases; junction bases outside the gene matches: 2.